The clone carrying this TCR beta chain was counted only a few times. Trimming cost V 9 bases and J 2 bases; bases outside gene matches: 5. The CDR3 totals 14 residues. Germline CDR1 SNHLY, CDR2 FYNNEI. The source of the sample is a study of blood T cell repertoires in COVID-19. About the research overall: COVID-19 samples, acute and convalescent, were from the United States, Italy and Spain. The analysed material was cDNA or gDNA that came from T cells, B-cell-depleted T cells, or PBMCs.

TCRdb's copy holds only in-frame clones and misses some; the assay was immunoSEQ multiplex PCR. The sample contains approximately 73,000 clones, about nine tenths of which appear only once. This chain links TRBV2 with TRBJ2-1; TRBD1 matches at 9 bases. The source material was peripheral blood. This receptor was obtained from a woman in her fifties or sixties with acute or convalescent COVID-19. CDR3 nucleotides: TGTGCCAGTAGGAGGGACAGGGCCTACAATGAGCAGTTCTTC. Translating gives CASRRDRAYNEQFF. Variable domain in full (rest from reference TRBV2 and TRBJ2-1): EPEVTQTPSHQVTQMGQEVILRCVPISNHLYFYWYRQILGQKVEFLVSFYNNEISEKSEIFDDQFSVERPDGSNFTLKIRSTKLEDSAMYFCASRRDRAYNEQFFGPGTRLTVL.